The following is a T cell receptor (beta chain) sequence with its context. Its specificity is unknown. The data derive from a study of cytomegalovirus exposure and HLA in healthy donors. Overall study results and limits: Analysis was carried out at a later point, and it linked a missense DCLRE1C variant to TCR beta V- and J-gene trimming. Further analysis, carried out later, found HLA-associated TCR beta chains more clonally expanded than equally common other chains. It has been reported that TCR beta sequences accurately predicted the HLA-A and HLA-B alleles of most subjects.

The primer mix had 60 Vbeta and 13 Jbeta primers. The protocol was immunoSEQ multiplex PCR, while the TCRdb copy is restricted to in-frame clones and leaves out a portion. Of more than 150,000 clones in the sample, over 80% were seen once. This CDR3 spans 16 amino acids. V was trimmed by 4 bases and J by 1 base, leaving 14 bases between them. CDR1 and CDR2 (germline): WNHNN, SYGVQD (reference sequence). The sample comprised PBMCs. This sequence was found in a woman between 18 and 30 years old in good health and CMV-seronegative. The chain couples TRBV10-1 to TRBJ2-1, with D possibly being TRBD2 (6 bases). CDR3 DNA sequence: TGCGCCAGCAGTGCCCCTACTAGCCCTTCCTACAATGAGCAGTTCTTC. It translates to CASSAPTSPSYNEQFF.